This TCR beta chain came from a study of T cell responses to AZD1222 COVID-19 vaccine. Study-wide results and caveats: AZD1222 recipients seropositive at baseline numbered only 6 or 7. A reported finding is that nearly half of spike-specific TCRs target unmutated variant regions.

Method: immunoSEQ multiplex PCR; TCRdb's copy keeps in-frame clones and lacks some. The sample records 150,000 to 200,000 clones, around 92% being singletons. The ends lost 4 bases at V and 0 bases at J; junction bases unmatched: 2. There are 14 residues in the CDR3. Germline assignment: CDR1 KGHSH and CDR2 LQKENI. Notes on this clone: Its specificity is unknown.

The input for sequencing was peripheral blood, taken on day 0 of MenACWY control vaccination. The chain couples TRBV18 to TRBJ2-7; 8 positions match TRBD1. This TCR was recovered from an adult in good health. Here the CDR3 reads CASSRDRSSYEQYF. CDR3 in DNA: TGTGCCAGCTCACGGGACAGGAGCTCCTACGAGCAGTACTTC.